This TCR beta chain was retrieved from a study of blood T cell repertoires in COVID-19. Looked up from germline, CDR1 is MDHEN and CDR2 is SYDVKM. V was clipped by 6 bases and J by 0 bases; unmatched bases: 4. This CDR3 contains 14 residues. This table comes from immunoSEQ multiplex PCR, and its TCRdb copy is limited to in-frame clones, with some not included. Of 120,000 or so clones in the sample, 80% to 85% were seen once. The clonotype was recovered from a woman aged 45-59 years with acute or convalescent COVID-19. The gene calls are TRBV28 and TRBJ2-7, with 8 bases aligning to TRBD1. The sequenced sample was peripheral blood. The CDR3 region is CASSITGGSYEQYF. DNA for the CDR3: TGTGCCAGCAGCATCACAGGGGGCTCCTACGAGCAGTACTTC.